This T cell receptor beta chain was sequenced in a study of Ad26.COV2.S vaccination and SARS-CoV-2 variants. Study-wide background: Donor got 5x10^10 or 1x10^11 viral particles of Ad26.COV2.S.

Treatment defined: 15 to 20 received Ad26.COV2.S at low or high dose, single or two shots; 5 received placebo; per-sample allocation not given. Sampling was done on day 63 after the first vaccine or placebo injection. Sequenced by immunoSEQ multiplex PCR; TCRdb stores in-frame clones only, minus some. This table has 350,000 to 500,000 clones, around 91% appearing once. J lost 4 bases, V lost 1 base, and 6 bases had no gene match. Germline CDR1 and CDR2: SGHDT and YYEEEE. The CDR3 totals 16 residues. This receptor was obtained from a person aged 18-60 years who received the Ad26.COV2.S COVID-19 vaccine or a placebo. The rearrangement joins TRBV5-6 to TRBJ2-1; 9 positions match TRBD2. The sequencing used peripheral blood, collected in a trial of Ad26.COV2.S vaccine versus placebo. Written as DNA, the CDR3 is TGTGCCAGCAGCTTGTGGGGGCTAGCGGGATACAATGAGCAGTTCTTC. It specifies CASSLWGLAGYNEQFF.